A single sample gave rise to the 23 T cell receptor beta chains below, sequenced in a study of T-cell reconstitution after alpha-beta-depleted transplantation in children. Preparation of the TCRbeta library used unique molecular identifiers. MiXCR, run by TCRdb on the PCR reads, gives a single entry per CDR3 protein. The sample consists of about 250,000 distinct CDR3 sequences, under 30% of them appearing once. Sample: PBMCs, mostly from graft donor cells, taken 360 days after TCRalphabeta/CD19-depleted stem cell transplant. The source of these receptors is a female patient aged 2-15 years who had a stem cell transplant for congenital amegakaryocytic thrombocytopenia, so the T cells may come from the graft donor.

This clonotype has ten or more counts. The rearrangement links TRBV12-3 or TRBV12-4 to TRBJ1-4; 7 bases fit TRBD1. The CDR3 runs to 15 residues. Germline trimming cut 5 bases from V and 2 bases from J; bases unmatched to any gene: 5. The CDR3 region has the DNA TGTGCCAGCAGTACACTGACAGGGACTAATGAAAAACTGTTTTTT. It codes for CASSTLTGTNEKLFF.

The chain combines TRBV20-1 with TRBJ1-4, with 8 bases identical to TRBD1. Trimming took 0 bases from V and 7 from J; bases not matched to a gene: 4. CDR3 size: 14 residues. Germline values: CDR1 DFQATT, CDR2 SNEGSKA (reference sequence). The CDR3 spells CSAREGQGAEKLFF. CDR3 nucleotide sequence: TGCAGTGCTAGAGAGGGCCAGGGGGCTGAAAAACTGTTTTTT.

The chain couples TRBV20-1 to TRBJ2-7; no clear D. CDR3 length: 13 residues. Per germline, CDR1 DFQATT and CDR2 SNEGSKA (reference sequence). Trimming pared 0 bases from V and 3 bases from J, leaving 9 bases between. DNA for the CDR3: TGCAGTGCTAGAGACTGGGTAGACTACGAGCAGTACTTC. It encodes CSARDWVDYEQYF.

This clonotype was seen a handful of times. V and J are TRBV4-2 and TRBJ2-3; the match to TRBD1 covers 10 bases. V was pared by 3 bases and J by 8 bases, with 8 bases of the junction left unmatched. CDR1 is LGHNA, CDR2 YNFKEQ, per germline. CDR3 length: 15 amino acids. The CDR3 DNA follows: TGTGCCAGCAGCCAGACCGGGACAGGGGTAGCTACGCAGTATTTT. Translated: CASSQTGTGVATQYF.

The chain combines TRBV28 with TRBJ2-3; TRBD1 agrees at 7 bases. The germline gives CDR1 MDHEN, CDR2 SYDVKM. The V and J ends lost 1 base and 5 bases, in that order; junction bases with no gene match: 9. The CDR3 has 16 amino acids. The CDR3 reads CASSLFQGVIGDTQYF. The CDR3 nucleotides read TGTGCCAGCAGTTTATTTCAGGGGGTGATTGGAGATACGCAGTATTTT.

This chain connects TRBV5-1 to TRBJ1-1, with a weak D call TRBD1 (6 bases). The germline V and J ends were trimmed by 4 bases and 2 bases, with 24 bases remaining between them. In germline, CDR1 is SGHRS, CDR2 YFSETQ. The length of the CDR3 is 18 residues. CDR3 bases: TGCGCCAGCAGCCGTCGATCAAACAGGGTAAGGGGAAACACTGAAGCTTTCTTT. It specifies CASSRRSNRVRGNTEAFF. The full variable domain, with the rest looked up from reference TRBV5-1 and TRBJ1-1, is KAGVTQTPRYLIKTRGQQVTLSCSPISGHRSVSWYQQTPGQGLQFLFEYFSETQRNKGNFPGRFSGRQFSNSRSEMNVSTLELGDSALYLCASSRRSNRVRGNTEAFFGQGTRLTVV.

The table lists this clonotype with a few counts. This chain joins TRBV2 and TRBJ2-3; D gene uncertain. The CDR3 runs to 13 residues. The germline V gene encodes CDR1 SNHLY and CDR2 FYNNEI. The V end was cut by 2 bases, the J end by 9 bases, with 12 bases between. CDR3 sequence reads: CASSESVPRTQYF. Here the CDR3 DNA reads TGTGCCAGCAGTGAATCCGTTCCGAGGACGCAGTATTTT.

This chain joins TRBV20-1 and TRBJ2-5; weak D call: TRBD2 (5 bases). Germline loops: CDR1 DFQATT, CDR2 SNEGSKA (reference sequence). V was trimmed by 0 bases and J by 9 bases, leaving 20 bases between them. The CDR3 extends over 15 amino acids. CDR3 residues: CSARDIQVGSRAQYF. The DNA of the CDR3 is TGCAGTGCTAGAGATATCCAGGTGGGGAGCCGGGCCCAGTACTTC.

The DNA for the CDR3 is TGTGCCAGCAGTCCCCTGTCCTATGGGACTAGCGGGACGTACAATGAGCAGTTCTTC. Its translation is CASSPLSYGTSGTYNEQFF. The chain carries TRBV12-3 or TRBV12-4 and TRBJ2-1; 13 bases match TRBD2. The CDR3 sequence is 19 residues long. V lost 5 bases, J lost 4 bases, and 14 bases stayed unmatched.

This rearrangement joins TRBV5-5 to TRBJ2-5; D uncertain. V was trimmed by 2 bases and J by 1 base, leaving 12 bases between them. The germline V gene encodes CDR1 SGHKS and CDR2 YYEKEE (reference sequence). The CDR3 is 15 amino acids. The DNA for the CDR3 is TGTGCCAGCAGCTTTAGGCCGGTTGGCCAAGAGACCCAGTACTTC. This codes for CASSFRPVGQETQYF.

The chain couples TRBV7-9 to TRBJ2-1; TRBD2 aligns across 11 bases. Trimming at V came to 5 bases and at J to 2 bases, leaving 8 bases not matched to a gene. Germline lookup yields CDR1 SEHNR and CDR2 FQNEAQ (reference sequence). The CDR3 totals 17 residues. The CDR3 loop is CASSPRGTSGTYNEQFF. CDR3 coding DNA: TGTGCCAGCAGCCCCCGCGGGACTAGCGGCACCTACAATGAGCAGTTCTTC. The variable domain in full, completed from reference TRBV7-9 and TRBJ2-1, reads DTGVSQNPRHKITKRGQNVTFRCDPISEHNRLYWYRQTLGQGPEFLTYFQNEAQLEKSRLLSDRFSAERPKGSFSTLEIQRTEQGDSAMYLCASSPRGTSGTYNEQFFGPGTRLTVL.

In regard to this clonotype: One end of the junction varies from germline; a read error may be responsible. The chain employs TRBV20-1 and TRBJ1-5; D perhaps matches TRBD1 (5 bases). CDR3 length equals 15 residues. Germline lookup yields CDR1 DFQATT and CDR2 SNEGSKA (reference sequence). Here the CDR3 reads CCAPAQGASNQPQHF. CDR3 sequence (DNA): TGCTGTGCTCCAGCCCAGGGTGCGAGCAATCAGCCCCAGCATTTT.

The chain joins TRBV12-3 or TRBV12-4 to TRBJ2-1, with 10 bases matching TRBD2. This CDR3 has 16 amino acids. After removal of 2 bases from V and 6 bases from J, the junction contained 7 bases not matched to a gene. The CDR3 bases are TGTGCCAGCAGTTTACTTGGGACTAGCGTCGGCAATGAGCAGTTCTTC. It encodes CASSLLGTSVGNEQFF.

V gene TRBV5-1 combines with J gene TRBJ2-7; 7 nucleotides agree with TRBD1. This CDR3 comprises 15 residues. J gave up 4 bases and V 1 base, and 8 bases lay outside the gene matches. Germline CDR1 is SGHRS and CDR2 is YFSETQ. The CDR3 reads CASSLSDRSPYEQYF. CDR3 sequence (DNA): TGCGCCAGCAGCTTGTCGGACAGGAGCCCATACGAGCAGTACTTC.

This clonotype has a count of ten or more. The rearrangement links TRBV27 to TRBJ2-5, with unresolved D. V dropped 5 bases and J dropped 7 bases, with 17 bases sitting between them. This CDR3 has 14 residues. Germline V lookup: CDR1 MNHEY, CDR2 SMNVEV (reference sequence). CDR3 loop: CASSVTKIGGTQYF. The CDR3 DNA reads TGTGCCAGCAGTGTGACCAAGATAGGTGGGACCCAGTACTTC.

The CDR3, as DNA: TGTGCCAGCAGTTTAAGGGGGCACGGGCCCCACACAGATACGCAGTATTTT. This translates into CASSLRGHGPHTDTQYF. This chain joins TRBV27 and TRBJ2-3, with 7 bases aligning to TRBD1. This CDR3 spans 17 amino acids. V shed 2 bases and J 2 bases; nucleotides not matched to a gene: 10. The V gene's germline CDR1 is MNHEY and CDR2 SMNVEV (reference sequence).

This clonotype was seen more than once but under ten times. The chain joins TRBV4-1 to TRBJ1-3; D is unclear. This CDR3 region has 14 residues. Trimming shortened V by 4 bases and J by 0 bases, and 7 bases separated the two germline ends. From germline, CDR1 is MGHRA and CDR2 YSYEKL. The CDR3 loop reads CASSPVVSGNTIYF. CDR3 nucleotide sequence: TGCGCCAGCAGCCCAGTAGTCTCTGGAAACACCATATATTTT.

This clonotype was seen only a few times. This chain joins TRBV2 and TRBJ2-5; a weak D match, TRBD2 (5 bases). Trimming stripped 6 bases from V and 2 bases from J, with 16 bases between. Per germline, CDR1 SNHLY and CDR2 FYNNEI. The CDR3 length is 15 residues. The DNA of the CDR3 is TGTGCCAGCAGCGATGACCTAGGAGGACAAGAGACCCAGTACTTC. Translation: CASSDDLGGQETQYF. The variable domain in full, with the rest retrieved from reference TRBV2 and TRBJ2-5, is EPEVTQTPSHQVTQMGQEVILRCVPISNHLYFYWYRQILGQKVEFLVSFYNNEISEKSEIFDDQFSVERPDGSNFTLKIRSTKLEDSAMYFCASSDDLGGQETQYFGPGTRLLVL.

The rearrangement joins TRBV30 to TRBJ1-2, with no clear D. The CDR3 has 12 residues. Trimming removed 8 bases from V and 0 bases from J, with 10 bases in between. Looked up from germline, CDR1 is GTSNPN and CDR2 is SVGIG (reference sequence). The DNA for the CDR3 is TGTGCCGCACGGGGTTCTAACTATGGCTACACCTTC. It encodes CAARGSNYGYTF. The entire variable domain, with the rest obtained from reference TRBV30 and TRBJ1-2, is as follows: SQTIHQWPATLVQPVGSPLSLECTVEGTSNPNLYWYRQAAGRGLQLLFYSVGIGQISSEVPQNLSASRPQDRQFILSSKKLLLSDSGFYLCAARGSNYGYTFGSGTRLTVV.

The chain carries TRBV20-1 and TRBJ2-3; D is ambiguous. Germline V gene data show CDR1 as DFQATT and CDR2 as SNEGSKA (reference sequence). This CDR3 region has 16 residues. Between the trimmed V and J ends, which lost 4 bases and 2 bases, there was a span of 19 bases. CDR3 nucleotides: TGCAGTGCTACGATCCTGCCTACCCAAGACACAGATACGCAGTATTTT. Translating gives CSATILPTQDTDTQYF.

This clonotype was seen a handful of times. This rearrangement joins TRBV11-2 to TRBJ2-4; 9 bases agree with TRBD1. Germline V gene sequence: CDR1 SGHAT, CDR2 FQNNGV. Trimming at V came to 3 bases and at J to 0 bases, leaving 6 bases not matched to a gene. CDR3 length: 17 amino acids. CDR3 protein: CASSFPTGGLAKNIQYF. CDR3 in DNA: TGTGCCAGCAGCTTCCCAACAGGGGGCCTAGCCAAAAACATTCAGTACTTC. Together with reference TRBV11-2 and TRBJ2-4, the CDR3 gives the full variable domain: EAGVAQSPRYKIIEKRQSVAFWCNPISGHATLYWYQQILGQGPKLLIQFQNNGVVDDSQLPKDRFSAERLKGVDSTLKIQPAKLEDSAVYLCASSFPTGGLAKNIQYFGAGTRLSVL.

This rearrangement joins TRBV18 to TRBJ1-5, with TRBD1 as a possible D gene (5 bases). Trimming pared 2 bases from V and 5 bases from J, leaving 7 bases between. The V gene's germline CDR1 is KGHSH and CDR2 LQKENI. This CDR3 spans 13 amino acids. The CDR3 region is CASSPGADQPQHF. In nucleotides, the CDR3 is TGTGCCAGCTCACCAGGGGCGGATCAGCCCCAGCATTTT.

Note on this clonotype: Without the conserved terminal phenylalanine or tryptophan, this CDR3 likely stems from a read error. The J gene is TRBJ2-1, the V gene TRBV12-3 or TRBV12-4, with 8 positions matching TRBD1. Unmatched junction bases numbered 13, after V lost 4 bases and J lost 8 bases. The CDR3 covers 16 residues. Written as DNA, the CDR3 is TGTGCCAGCAGTTCCCGATCTCTGACAGGGGTCGATGAGCAGTTCTCC. This gives the protein CASSSRSLTGVDEQFS.